This T cell receptor beta chain was observed in a study of T cell repertoires in cytomegalovirus infection. TCRdb recomputed calls from the reads with MiXCR, one row per CDR3 protein. The sample has hundreds of thousands of distinct CDR3 sequences, 30% to 35% seen once; the top ten hold approximately 18%. General study findings and limits: The study found HLA-C-restricted CMV-specific TCR beta clonotypes dominating the ex vivo response.

A remark on this clonotype: Its antigen remains unknown.

From germline, CDR1 is MGHDK and CDR2 SYGVNS. Trimming removed 6 bases at V and 3 bases at J, with 14 bases between. This CDR3 region has 14 residues. Sample: cultured PBMCs, taken from culture after CMV antigen stimulation. The source of this sequence is a human donor in good health (CMV status not recorded). Some clones in this sample may be carry-over from other donors' samples. The chain has TRBV25-1 and TRBJ2-5, with D possibly TRBD2 on 6 matching bases. CDR3 residues: CASSPSSAEETQYF. The CDR3 coding sequence is TGTGCCAGCAGCCCCTCTAGCGCGGAAGAGACCCAGTACTTC.